The next 30 T cell receptor beta chains were all read from a single sample in a study of Graves' ophthalmopathy and Graves' hyperthyroidism. RNA served as the template for amplifying TCR beta CDR3 regions. Second-round multiplex PCR came after first-round RT-PCR with HTBI primers. TCRdb redid the calling of the multiplex PCR reads with MiXCR, one entry per CDR3 protein. Altogether 400,000 to 450,000 distinct CDR3 sequences are present, 20% to 25% being singletons, with the ten largest covering under 3%. Material for sequencing was peripheral blood. All receptors come from a woman under 30 with stable Graves' hyperthyroidism.

The V gene is TRBV19, the J gene TRBJ2-7; possibly TRBD1 for D (5 bases). V was cut by 11 bases and J by 4 bases, with 21 bases left in between. The CDR3 totals 14 residues. CDR1 and CDR2 (germline): LNHDA, SQIVND (reference sequence). CDR3 nucleotides: TGTGCCTCGACAAACCCGGACAAGAAATACGAGCAGTACTTC. It yields the protein CASTNPDKKYEQYF. The full variable domain, with the rest looked up from reference TRBV19 and TRBJ2-7, is DGGITQSPKYLFRKEGQNVTLSCEQNLNHDAMYWYRQDPGQGLRLIYYSQIVNDFQKGDIAEGYSVSREKKESFPLTVTSAQKNPTAFYLCASTNPDKKYEQYFGPGTRLTVT.

This clonotype was recorded many times. The chain joins TRBV12-3 or TRBV12-4 to TRBJ1-1; unclear D gene. This CDR3 is built from 13 residues. The V and J ends lost 6 bases and 6 bases respectively, with 14 bases between them. This CDR3 is CASSAKRLSEAFF. CDR3 DNA: TGTGCCAGCAGCGCTAAGCGTCTGTCTGAAGCTTTCTTT.

This clonotype was counted ten times or more. The chain has TRBV19 and TRBJ1-2; 9 positions agree with TRBD1. Germline V gene data show CDR1 as LNHDA and CDR2 as SQIVND (reference sequence). The length of the CDR3 is 14 residues. V lost 5 bases and J lost 4; bases outside the gene matches: 5. DNA for the CDR3: TGTGCCAGTAGTTGGACAGGGGCAAGCTATGGCTACACCTTC. It translates to CASSWTGASYGYTF.

This clonotype was detected ten times or more. CDR3 sequence: CASSIEGAAQHF. DNA of the CDR3: TGTGCCAGCAGTATCGAGGGGGCGGCCCAGCATTTT. This rearrangement joins TRBV12-3 or TRBV12-4 to TRBJ1-5, with 7 bases aligning to TRBD1. CDR3 size: 12 residues. V lost 5 bases and J lost 11; bases outside the gene matches: 6.

The genes are TRBV27 and TRBJ2-5, with a tentative D call TRBD1 (6 bases). Germline values: CDR1 MNHEY, CDR2 SMNVEV (reference sequence). V was clipped by 6 bases and J by 4 bases, with 27 bases between them. This CDR3 has 18 residues. The CDR3 DNA reads TGTGCCAGCAGCCGCCAGGTCCAGGGGTACGGCGGTGGAGAGACCCAGTACTTC. Protein product: CASSRQVQGYGGGETQYF.

The rearrangement uses TRBV2 and TRBJ2-5, with D hard to call. V lost 6 bases, J lost 1 base, and 15 bases lay in between. In germline, CDR1 is SNHLY, CDR2 FYNNEI. The CDR3 runs to 15 residues. CDR3 residues: CASRGFGQTQETQYF. CDR3 sequence (DNA): TGTGCCAGCAGGGGCTTCGGTCAGACCCAAGAGACCCAGTACTTC.

This clonotype was counted ten times or more. The chain couples TRBV12-3 or TRBV12-4 to TRBJ1-5, with TRBD1 identical over 7 bases. The CDR3 sequence is 16 residues long. J lost 1 base, V lost 5 bases, and 8 bases had no gene match. As DNA, the CDR3 is TGTGCCAGCAGTAACAGGGGTGGAGGGAGCAATCAGCCCCAGCATTTT. Its protein is CASSNRGGGSNQPQHF.

This clonotype was found many times. The rearrangement links TRBV15 to TRBJ2-7; D is undetermined. The CDR3 is made up of 15 amino acids. The germline gives CDR1 LNHNV, CDR2 YYDKDF (reference sequence). Trimming removed 0 bases from V and 0 bases from J, with 9 bases in between. Here the CDR3 DNA reads TGTGCCACCAGCAGAGATCTCCGCGGCTCCTACGAGCAGTACTTC. The encoded protein is CATSRDLRGSYEQYF. Full variable domain (missing parts from reference TRBV15 and TRBJ2-7): DAMVIQNPRYQVTQFGKPVTLSCSQTLNHNVMYWYQQKSSQAPKLLFHYYDKDFNNEADTPDNFQSRRPNTSFCFLDIRSPGLGDTAMYLCATSRDLRGSYEQYFGPGTRLTVT.

This clonotype was recorded many times. The V call is TRBV6-1, the J call TRBJ2-7; 11 bases are a match to TRBD1. The germline gives CDR1 MNHNS, CDR2 SASEGT. The CDR3 runs to 15 residues. The J segment lost 0 bases and the V segment lost 5 bases, leaving 3 bases of the junction unmatched. The CDR3 here is CASSMGQGGSYEQYF. The CDR3 nucleotides read TGTGCCAGCAGTATGGGACAGGGGGGCTCCTACGAGCAGTACTTC.

Many counts were recorded for this clonotype. The V gene is TRBV5-1, the J gene TRBJ2-6; 7 nucleotides line up with TRBD1. The V and J ends lost 4 bases and 2 bases, in that order; junction bases with no gene match: 3. The CDR3 totals 15 residues. Looked up from germline, CDR1 is SGHRS and CDR2 is YFSETQ. CDR3 nucleotides: TGCGCCAGCAGCACTGACAGGGCTGGGGCCAACGTCCTGACTTTC. It translates to CASSTDRAGANVLTF.

This clonotype was seen ten or more times. The chain couples TRBV20-1 to TRBJ1-2, with D unclear. CDR3 length equals 14 residues. Germline assignment: CDR1 DFQATT and CDR2 SNEGSKA (reference sequence). Trimming took off 0 bases at V and 1 base at J, with 9 bases between the two ends. CDR3 sequence: CSARESWDNYGYTF. CDR3 nucleotide sequence: TGCAGTGCTAGAGAAAGTTGGGATAACTATGGCTACACCTTC.

The V gene is TRBV12-5, the J gene TRBJ2-2; TRBD2 agrees at 10 bases. V shed 6 bases, J shed 2 bases, and the junction held 3 bases outside the gene matches. Germline lookup yields CDR1 LGHNT and CDR2 FRNRAP. The CDR3 spans 15 residues. CDR3: CASGRTSGNTGELFF. CDR3 sequence (DNA): TGTGCTAGTGGAAGGACTAGCGGAAACACCGGGGAGCTGTTTTTT.

This chain connects TRBV29-1 to TRBJ2-7; D is possibly TRBD2 (6 bases). V gave up 6 bases and J gave up 3 bases, with 15 bases separating them. This CDR3 has 13 amino acids. Germline V gene lookup returns CDR1 SQVTM and CDR2 ANQGSEA. CDR3 protein: CSVLTSLGYEQYF. CDR3 bases: TGCAGCGTATTGACTAGTCTCGGCTACGAGCAGTACTTC.

At least ten counts were recorded for this clonotype. The rearrangement joins TRBV18 to TRBJ2-6, with D possibly TRBD1 on 5 matching bases. Trimming removed 5 bases at V and 2 bases at J, with 10 bases between. The germline V gene has CDR1 KGHSH and CDR2 LQKENI. CDR3 size: 15 residues. CDR3 in amino acids: CASSFRQTGANVLTF. CDR3 bases: TGTGCCAGCTCATTCCGACAGACTGGGGCCAACGTCCTGACTTTC.

This clonotype was seen repeatedly, ten times or more. The V and J genes are TRBV6-5 and TRBJ1-3; tentatively, D is TRBD1 (5 bases). Germline lookup yields CDR1 MNHEY and CDR2 SVGAGI. Trimming took off 0 bases at V and 1 base at J, with 13 bases between the two ends. This CDR3 contains 17 residues. CDR3 coding DNA: TGTGCCAGCAGTTACTCGCCCGACAGTTCATCTGGAAACACCATATATTTT. Translating it yields CASSYSPDSSSGNTIYF.

This clonotype was observed many times. This rearrangement joins TRBV24-1 to TRBJ2-5; 8 bases fit TRBD1. Germline trimming cut 4 bases from V and 4 bases from J; bases unmatched to any gene: 13. CDR3 size: 17 residues. CDR1 is KGHDR, CDR2 SFDVKD, per germline. The CDR3 sequence: CATSDPTRTGSRETQYF. CDR3 nucleotide sequence: TGTGCCACCAGTGACCCCACGAGGACAGGGTCCCGAGAGACCCAGTACTTC.

This clonotype appeared many times. The CDR3 DNA follows: TGTGCCAGCAGCTTTTCGGCAGGGGCGAACACTGAAGCTTTCTTT. It translates to CASSFSAGANTEAFF. The rearrangement joins TRBV7-2 to TRBJ1-1; TRBD1 is a possible D gene (6 bases). V was trimmed by 3 bases and J by 1 base, leaving 12 bases between them. Germline V gives CDR1 SGHTA, CDR2 FQGNSA. The CDR3 is 15 amino acids.

This clonotype occurred many times. The chain links TRBV6-1 to TRBJ1-2, with D unresolved. The germline V gene encodes CDR1 MNHNS and CDR2 SASEGT. V was cut by 1 base and J by 4 bases, with 7 bases left in between. The length of the CDR3 is 13 residues. In DNA form, the CDR3 reads TGTGCCAGCAGTGAAGTGACGCCCTATGGCTACACCTTC. Translation gives CASSEVTPYGYTF.

Of note for this clonotype: At one boundary the junction diverges from the germline segment, which might be a read error. V and J are TRBV20-1 and TRBJ1-5; D uncertain. This CDR3 is 12 amino acids long. Germline assignment: CDR1 DFQATT and CDR2 SNEGSKA (reference sequence). The CDR3: CSVNDGNQPQHF. The CDR3 nucleotides read TGCAGTGTCAACGACGGCAATCAGCCGCAGCATTTT.

This clonotype was observed a handful of times. The chain has TRBV20-1 and TRBJ2-3; 8 bases match TRBD2. After removal of 5 bases from V and 5 bases from J, the junction contained 9 bases not matched to a gene. Germline V gene sequence: CDR1 DFQATT, CDR2 SNEGSKA (reference sequence). The length of the CDR3 is 14 residues. The DNA for the CDR3 is TGCAGTGCTGGGAGCGGGAGTAGTCTAGATACGCAGTATTTT. Translated, it gives CSAGSGSSLDTQYF.

J is TRBJ2-7 and V is TRBV5-1; TRBD1 matches 9 bases. After removal of 0 bases from V and 5 bases from J, the junction contained 6 bases not matched to a gene. Germline CDR1 is SGHRS and CDR2 is YFSETQ. This CDR3 comprises 15 residues. CDR3 residues: CASSLGGTGIHEQYF. In nucleotides, the CDR3 is TGCGCCAGCAGCTTGGGTGGGACAGGGATCCACGAGCAGTACTTC.

This clonotype has a handful of counts. The CDR3 DNA reads TGCAGTGTCCCCTGGCAGGGGATCGCCTACGAGCAGTACTTC. Translating gives CSVPWQGIAYEQYF. The chain combines TRBV20-1 with TRBJ2-7, with a tentative D call TRBD1 (6 bases). The V end lost 7 bases, the J end lost 2 bases, and 18 bases lay between the germline ends. From germline, CDR1 is DFQATT and CDR2 SNEGSKA (reference sequence). The CDR3 spans 14 residues.

This clonotype showed up many times. The chain recombines TRBV30 with TRBJ1-2, with a weak D call TRBD1 (5 bases). V dropped 2 bases and J dropped 4 bases, with 11 bases sitting between them. The CDR3 spans 13 residues. CDR1 and CDR2 from the germline V gene are GTSNPN and SVGIG (reference sequence). CDR3 coding DNA: TGTGCCTGGAGTCGCGGGGCTAGCTATGGCTACACCTTC. Translated: CAWSRGASYGYTF.

In its sample, this clonotype was seen many times. The V gene is TRBV3-1, the J gene TRBJ2-2; 8 bases map to TRBD1. The trim removed 4 bases at V and 5 bases at J, leaving 9 bases unmatched. The germline CDR1 and CDR2 sequences are LGHDT and YNNKEL (reference sequence). The CDR3 is 16 amino acids. The CDR3 DNA follows: TGTGCCAGCAGCCGACATGGACAGGGAGTGACCGGGGAGCTGTTTTTT. Amino acid sequence: CASSRHGQGVTGELFF.

The chain carries TRBV5-4 and TRBJ1-2; D is unresolved. Between the trimmed V and J ends, which lost 2 bases and 2 bases, there was a span of 7 bases. CDR3 size: 13 residues. Germline CDR1 SGHNT, CDR2 YYREEE (reference sequence). The CDR3 DNA is TGTGCCAGCAGCTTTCCCAACAACTATGGCTACACCTTC. Protein: CASSFPNNYGYTF.

This clonotype has ten or more counts. Written as DNA, the CDR3 is TGTGCCAGCAGACCACCAGCGGGGACTGAAGCTTTCTTT. Amino acid sequence: CASRPPAGTEAFF. The chain recombines TRBV2 with TRBJ1-1; D gene uncertain. Per germline, CDR1 SNHLY and CDR2 FYNNEI. The CDR3 runs to 13 residues. V was pared by 6 bases and J by 5 bases, with 13 bases between.

J is TRBJ1-1 and V is TRBV19; a weak D match, TRBD1 (5 bases). V dropped 4 bases and J dropped 0 bases, with 9 bases sitting between them. Germline V lookup: CDR1 LNHDA, CDR2 SQIVND (reference sequence). There are 14 residues in the CDR3. CDR3 sequence (DNA): TGTGCCAGTAGTACCAGGGACCTGAACACTGAAGCTTTCTTT. This gives the protein CASSTRDLNTEAFF.

This clonotype was picked up many times. V is TRBV19 and J is TRBJ2-7, with TRBD1 matching 8 bases. Germline-derived CDR1 and CDR2 are LNHDA and SQIVND (reference sequence). After removal of 6 bases from V and 5 bases from J, the junction contained 9 bases not matched to a gene. This CDR3 comprises 14 residues. CDR3: CASRIGQGSHEQYF. CDR3 coding DNA: TGTGCCAGTAGGATTGGACAGGGCAGTCACGAGCAGTACTTC. The entire variable domain, with the rest obtained from reference TRBV19 and TRBJ2-7, is as follows: DGGITQSPKYLFRKEGQNVTLSCEQNLNHDAMYWYRQDPGQGLRLIYYSQIVNDFQKGDIAEGYSVSREKKESFPLTVTSAQKNPTAFYLCASRIGQGSHEQYFGPGTRLTVT.

This clonotype was observed a handful of times. A much larger clone is a single base away; this may be a read error. The genes are TRBV7-3 and TRBJ2-5, with a possible D match to TRBD2 (5 bases). The germline V gene encodes CDR1 SGHTA and CDR2 FQGTGA. The CDR3 contains 13 residues. The CDR3 sequence: CASSYGLGETKYF. CDR3 bases: TGTGCCAGCAGCTATGGACTGGGAGAGACCAAGTACTTC.

The chain recombines TRBV6-2 or TRBV6-3 with TRBJ2-3, with D unresolved. The CDR3 is made up of 14 amino acids. CDR1 is MNHEY and CDR2 is SVGEGT in the germline V gene. Trimming stripped 7 bases from V and 0 bases from J, with 11 bases between. This CDR3 reads CASKPLSSTDTQYF. The CDR3 region has the DNA TGTGCCAGCAAGCCGTTATCGAGCACAGATACGCAGTATTTT.